Sequencing of this T cell receptor (beta chain) was carried out in a study of cytomegalovirus exposure and HLA in healthy donors. A multiplex PCR was run with 60 Vbeta primers and 13 Jbeta primers. This table comes from immunoSEQ multiplex PCR, and its TCRdb copy is limited to in-frame clones, with some not included. The sample records 95,000 to 100,000 clones, around three quarters being singletons. The donors gave bone marrow, and they were healthy. In regard to this clone: Its antigen is as yet unknown.

Overall study findings and caveats: CMV serostatus was the only recorded immune exposure for donors. Analysis was carried out at a later point, and it linked a missense DCLRE1C variant to TCR beta V- and J-gene trimming.

V was clipped by 6 bases and J by 0 bases, with 9 bases between them. Germline assignment: CDR1 SNHLY and CDR2 FYNNEI. This CDR3 region has 14 residues. The sequence was collected from a man aged 40-55 years in good health and CMV-seronegative. Sequencing used PBMCs. The chain is built from TRBV2 and TRBJ1-3; D remains unclear. The CDR3 reads CASREMRSGNTIYF. The CDR3 DNA sequence: TGTGCCAGCAGGGAGATGCGCTCTGGAAACACCATATATTTT.